These 21 T cell receptor beta chains came from one sample sequenced in a study of T cells after yellow fever vaccination. One entry per CDR3 protein results from TCRdb running MiXCR on the 5' RACE reads. The sample yields 120,000 or so distinct CDR3 sequences, approximately 9% seen once. The source material was CD8+ T cells sorted from PBMCs, sampled on the day of the yellow fever booster vaccination. Every receptor here comes from a man in his late teens or twenties who received the YFV17D yellow fever vaccine.

This clonotype was recorded a few times. The chain has TRBV6-4 and TRBJ2-2; possibly TRBD1 for D (6 bases). The CDR3 is 13 amino acids. Germline values: CDR1 MRHNA, CDR2 SNTAGT. The V and J ends lost 6 bases and 5 bases respectively, with 10 bases between them. The CDR3 DNA follows: TGTGCCAGCAGCGAAACAGGGACCGGGGAGCTGTTTTTT. It is translated as CASSETGTGELFF.

This clonotype has a handful of counts. V and J are TRBV28 and TRBJ2-7; tentative D call: TRBD1 (5 bases). CDR3 length equals 15 residues. Trimming took 5 bases from V and 1 from J, leaving 15 bases between them. The germline CDR1 and CDR2 sequences are MDHEN and SYDVKM. The CDR3 DNA is TGTGCCAGCAGTCCGAGACAGTTCGGGTCCTACGAGCAGTACTTC. This gives the protein CASSPRQFGSYEQYF.

V usage is TRBV7-9 and J usage is TRBJ2-5; 7 nucleotides align to TRBD1. After removal of 6 bases from V and 4 bases from J, the junction contained 5 bases not matched to a gene. Germline V CDR1 and CDR2: SEHNR, FQNEAQ (reference sequence). CDR3 length: 13 amino acids. The CDR3, as DNA: TGTGCCAGCAGGGAAGACAGGGTAGAGACCCAGTACTTC. As protein: CASREDRVETQYF.

The chain carries TRBV5-1 and TRBJ2-5; 10 bases align to TRBD2. The CDR3 totals 15 residues. With V trimmed by 6 bases and J by 9 bases, 14 bases remained unmatched. Germline V gene sequence: CDR1 SGHRS, CDR2 YFSETQ. The CDR3 DNA reads TGCGCCAGCACCGAGGTGGGACTAGCGATAAGGGCCCAGTACTTC. Amino acid sequence: CASTEVGLAIRAQYF.

The chain links TRBV29-1 to TRBJ1-3; unclear D gene. CDR3 size: 13 residues. Germline-derived CDR1 and CDR2 are SQVTM and ANQGSEA. The V gene lost 1 base and the J gene lost 4 bases, with 8 bases spanning the gap. CDR3 DNA: TGCAGCGTTGAAGGGGAGTCAGGAAACACCATATATTTT. Translating it yields CSVEGESGNTIYF.

The V gene is TRBV28, the J gene TRBJ2-5; D not resolved. Between the trimmed V and J ends, which lost 5 bases and 0 bases, there was a span of 13 bases. The length of the CDR3 is 15 residues. Germline V lookup: CDR1 MDHEN, CDR2 SYDVKM. CDR3 sequence: CASSPEVWYQETQYF. In nucleotides, the CDR3 is TGTGCCAGCAGTCCTGAAGTTTGGTACCAAGAGACCCAGTACTTC.

The chain carries TRBV6-5 and TRBJ2-1, with a tentative D call TRBD2 (5 bases). V was pared by 8 bases and J by 7 bases, with 9 bases between. The CDR3 has 11 amino acids. Germline CDR1 reads MNHEY; CDR2 reads SVGAGI. This CDR3 is CASVGGNEQFF. Here the CDR3 DNA reads TGTGCCAGCGTCGGCGGGAATGAGCAGTTCTTC.

This clonotype has a handful of counts. The V gene is TRBV9, the J gene TRBJ2-1, with D perhaps TRBD1 (6 bases). The germline V and J ends were trimmed by 2 bases and 4 bases, with 10 bases remaining between them. Germline-derived CDR1 and CDR2 are SGDLS and YYNGEE. This CDR3 comprises 14 residues. This chain's CDR3 is CASSVDDRYNEQFF. As DNA, the CDR3 is TGTGCCAGCAGCGTCGATGACAGGTACAATGAGCAGTTCTTC.

The rearrangement joins TRBV27 to TRBJ2-2, with D hard to call. Looked up from germline, CDR1 is MNHEY and CDR2 is SMNVEV (reference sequence). The CDR3 has 18 residues. Between the trimmed V and J ends, which lost 5 bases and 2 bases, there was a span of 21 bases. CDR3 region: CASSPVWADLRNTGELFF. The CDR3 bases are TGTGCCAGCAGTCCGGTTTGGGCAGACCTACGTAACACCGGGGAGCTGTTTTTT.

This clonotype showed up just a few times. V usage is TRBV20-1 and J usage is TRBJ1-2; D ambiguous. Germline V gene data show CDR1 as DFQATT and CDR2 as SNEGSKA (reference sequence). Trimming took off 5 bases at V and 9 bases at J, with 10 bases between the two ends. The CDR3 covers 10 residues. CDR3 sequence reads: CSALSKSYTF. The CDR3 nucleotides read TGCAGTGCTCTCTCTAAGAGCTACACCTTC.

This clonotype was seen only a few times. The chain carries TRBV9 and TRBJ2-1; 7 bases are shared with TRBD1. Germline V CDR1 and CDR2: SGDLS, YYNGEE. This CDR3 is 14 amino acids long. V was pared by 3 bases and J by 5 bases, with 5 bases of the junction left unmatched. CDR3 amino acids: CASSAGTVDNEQFF. Written as DNA, the CDR3 is TGTGCCAGCAGCGCCGGGACAGTGGACAATGAGCAGTTCTTC.

This clonotype has more than one count but fewer than ten. The chain joins TRBV4-2 to TRBJ2-1, with 7 bases aligning to TRBD2. Germline CDR1 reads LGHNA; CDR2 reads YNFKEQ. The CDR3 runs 15 residues. V was clipped by 0 bases and J by 6 bases; unmatched bases: 5. CDR3 amino acids: CASSQDEWGGNEQFF. The DNA for the CDR3 is TGTGCCAGCAGCCAAGATGAGTGGGGGGGCAATGAGCAGTTCTTC.

This chain joins TRBV7-9 and TRBJ2-7; D is possibly TRBD1 or TRBD2 (6 bases each). V was cut by 5 bases and J by 3 bases, with 11 bases left in between. The CDR3 consists of 13 residues. CDR1 and CDR2 (germline): SEHNR, FQNEAQ (reference sequence). The CDR3 DNA reads as TGTGCCAGCAGCCGAGGAGGGGGCTACGAGCAGTACTTC. Its protein is CASSRGGGYEQYF. Drawing the rest from reference TRBV7-9 and TRBJ2-7, the complete variable domain is DTGVSQNPRHKITKRGQNVTFRCDPISEHNRLYWYRQTLGQGPEFLTYFQNEAQLEKSRLLSDRFSAERPKGSFSTLEIQRTEQGDSAMYLCASSRGGGYEQYFGPGTRLTVT.

The genes are TRBV6-2 or TRBV6-3 and TRBJ2-1; 10 nucleotides match TRBD1. J gave up 2 bases and V 6 bases, and 7 bases lay outside the gene matches. The germline V gene encodes CDR1 MNHEY and CDR2 SVGEGT. This CDR3 spans 16 amino acids. The CDR3 is CASSKAGTGAYNEQFF. In nucleotides, the CDR3 is TGTGCCAGCAGCAAGGCCGGGACAGGGGCCTACAATGAGCAGTTCTTC.

The genes are TRBV11-2 and TRBJ2-7; D is tentatively TRBD1 or TRBD2 (5 bases each). Trimming left V 3 bases short and J 2 bases short, with 14 bases between. The germline V gene encodes CDR1 SGHAT and CDR2 FQNNGV. The CDR3 spans 15 residues. The CDR3 bases are TGTGCCAGCAGCTTTTCTCTCGGGGCTACCTACGAGCAGTACGTC. It yields the protein CASSFSLGATYEQYV.

This clonotype showed up just a few times. This sequence joins TRBV5-1 and TRBJ2-5; weak D call: TRBD1 (8 bases). The CDR3 runs to 17 residues. The germline V gene encodes CDR1 SGHRS and CDR2 YFSETQ. V lost 3 bases and J 1 base, leaving 19 bases between the germline ends. CDR3 sequence: CASSSGGTGGLQETQYF. The CDR3 DNA reads TGCGCCAGCAGCTCCGGGGGGACAGGAGGGCTCCAAGAGACCCAGTACTTC.

The chain uses TRBV10-1 and TRBJ1-6; 7 bases line up with TRBD1. Germline CDR1 and CDR2: WNHNN and SYGVQD (reference sequence). CDR3 length: 14 residues. The V and J ends lost 4 bases and 9 bases, in that order; junction bases with no gene match: 6. The DNA of the CDR3 is TGCGCCAGCAGTGCGACAGGGTTGGGTTCACCCCTCCACTTT. Protein product: CASSATGLGSPLHF.

The chain uses TRBV9 and TRBJ2-3, with D possibly being TRBD2 (7 bases). This CDR3 is 15 amino acids long. The germline V gene has CDR1 SGDLS and CDR2 YYNGEE. The ends were cut back, 3 bases at V and 1 base at J, with 12 bases in the middle. The CDR3 sequence is CASSAGGPGTDTQYF. CDR3 bases: TGTGCCAGCAGCGCCGGGGGGCCGGGCACAGATACGCAGTATTTT.

This clonotype was recorded many times. The chain recombines TRBV29-1 with TRBJ2-5; D not certain. Trimming shortened V by 0 bases and J by 3 bases, and 11 bases separated the two germline ends. This CDR3 comprises 14 residues. CDR1 SQVTM and CDR2 ANQGSEA come from the germline V gene. The CDR3 loop is CSVEEEWIKETQYF. In DNA form, the CDR3 reads TGCAGCGTTGAAGAAGAGTGGATTAAAGAGACCCAGTACTTC.

V and J are TRBV10-3 and TRBJ1-6, with D tentatively TRBD1 (6 bases). V lost 3 bases and J 9 bases, leaving 12 bases between the germline ends. Germline CDR1 and CDR2: ENHRY and SYGVKD. The CDR3 runs 14 residues. CDR3 region: CAISDPDSGSPLHF. The CDR3 nucleotides read TGTGCCATCAGTGATCCGGACAGCGGTTCACCCCTCCACTTT.

V and J are TRBV27 and TRBJ2-1, with TRBD2 matching over 7 bases. Germline-derived CDR1 and CDR2 are MNHEY and SMNVEV (reference sequence). This CDR3 has 13 residues. The CDR3 spells CGVGGSSYNEQFF. The CDR3 DNA reads as TGTGGGGTCGGGGGGAGCTCCTACAATGAGCAGTTCTTC.